The text below deals with one TCR beta chain. No antigen is known for it. It has no much larger one-base neighbor in the sample; base qualities were not kept. This entry comes from a study of blood T cell repertoires in COVID-19 (dated by TCRdb to 2018 to 2020). In terms of the full investigation: Samples from collaborators originated in the United States, Italy and Spain and spanned both the acute and convalescent phases of COVID-19. The prospective study material was composed of cDNA or gDNA derived from T cells, B-cell-depleted T cells, or PBMCs. Subjects who had been exposed to COVID-19, were actively infected with it, or had recovered from it provided the deeply sampled blood TCRbeta repertoires that made up the dataset. The repertoires were released in a freely available public database intended as a resource for research on the immune response to SARS-CoV-2. Samples were obtained from the ongoing ImmuneRACE study (first 160 participants) and from 1,200 or so subjects provided by 6 global collaborators. The sample metadata nearly always contained a de-identified subject ID, COVID-19 status, age in years and sex. HLA class I and class II types, where available, came from metadata supplied by the sample provider rather than from assay-based typing.

TCRbeta CDR3 regions were amplified from genomic DNA using the immunoSEQ Assay, a bias-controlled multiplex PCR. Per the source publication's procedure: Nucleated cell counts per sample were estimated from amplification of reference gene primers within the assay. To quantify the absolute abundance of each unique TCRbeta CDR3 rearrangement, sequence reads were collapsed and filtered. Productive Simpson clonality was computed per sample as the square root of Simpson's diversity index over productive rearrangements. TCRdb limited this immuneACCESS table to in-frame rearrangements with V and J called. A share of clones is missing; checked studies link under half to unresolved V genes, and the rest is unexplained. V and J calls and clone size follow that table, whereas D and trimming were derived from the DNA. The sample table contains about 110,000 clones; only one count was recorded for over 70% of them. Approximately 0.9% of the sample comes from the top ten.

Overall study outcomes, separate from this receptor: Clinical and demographic metadata were provided uncurated, with the amount varying by source and participant.

The collaborating institutions used their own protocols to collect whole blood in K2EDTA tubes. For TCRbeta analysis, collaborator samples were shipped as frozen whole blood, as isolated PBMCs, or as DNA extracted from either sample type. The germline V gene (reference sequence) specifies SEHNR as CDR1 and FQNEAQ as CDR2. Counted from cysteine to phenylalanine, this CDR3 has 15 amino acids. Solely the CDR3 DNA is kept, with 45 bases framed from the first base. The junction shows trimming of 7 bases on V and 1 base on J, plus 16 bases between the germline ends. The chain is assembled from TRBV7-9 and TRBJ1-1, with a tentative D gene TRBD1 over 6 matching bases. This TCR was recovered from a human donor with acute or convalescent COVID-19. The donor label of this sample is uncertain. The sequencing input was peripheral blood. The nucleotide sequence reads as follows: TGTGCCAGCATCAGTACGGGACACCAGAACACTGAAGCTTTCTTT. This is translated as CASISTGHQNTEAFF.